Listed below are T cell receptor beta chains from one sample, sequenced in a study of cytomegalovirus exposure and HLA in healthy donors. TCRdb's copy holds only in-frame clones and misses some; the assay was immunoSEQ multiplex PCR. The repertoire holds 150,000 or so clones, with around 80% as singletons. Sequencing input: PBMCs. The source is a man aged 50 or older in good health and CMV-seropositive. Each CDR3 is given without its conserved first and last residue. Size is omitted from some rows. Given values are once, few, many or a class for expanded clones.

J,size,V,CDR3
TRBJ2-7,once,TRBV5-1,ASTRQNSYEQY
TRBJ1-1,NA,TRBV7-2,ASSLSLRAF
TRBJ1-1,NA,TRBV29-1,GGRRENTEAF
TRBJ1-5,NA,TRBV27,ASSLGTASNQPQH
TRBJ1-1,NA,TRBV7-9,ASSLTGTEAF
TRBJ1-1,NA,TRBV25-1,ASSPRWGQGLAEAF
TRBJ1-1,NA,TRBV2,ASSPLTGNTEAF
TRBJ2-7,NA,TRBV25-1,ASSEEYEQY
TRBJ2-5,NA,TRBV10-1,ASSESGVLETQY
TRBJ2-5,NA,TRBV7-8,ASSLRRPPETQY
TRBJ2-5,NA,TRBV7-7,ASSLAGQQETQY
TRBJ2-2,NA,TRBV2,ASRPDRARNGELF
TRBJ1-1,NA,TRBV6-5,ASSSGGTGGNEAF
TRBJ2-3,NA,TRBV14,ASSHGSHGDTQY
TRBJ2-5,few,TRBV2,ASSPTPGTPQTQY
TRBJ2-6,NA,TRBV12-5,ASGLDGVGGANVLT
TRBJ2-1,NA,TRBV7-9,ASSWAGDGEQF
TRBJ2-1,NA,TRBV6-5,ASSPDRGRNEQF
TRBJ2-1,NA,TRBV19,ASSILAGNNEQF
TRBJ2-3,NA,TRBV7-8,ASSATASTDTQY
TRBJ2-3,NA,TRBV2,ASSGTSGSSTDTQY
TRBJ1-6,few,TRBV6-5,ASSEYRWDSPLH
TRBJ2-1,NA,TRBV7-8,ASSLPLRFPGSDEQF
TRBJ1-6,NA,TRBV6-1,ASRTGANSPLH
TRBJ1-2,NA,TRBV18,ASSPGRDYGYT
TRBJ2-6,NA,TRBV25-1,ASSPDSGANVLT
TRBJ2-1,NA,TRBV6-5,ASSYVRAIGTNEQF
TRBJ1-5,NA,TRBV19,ASTLDSFSNQPQH
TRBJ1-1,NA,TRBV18,ASSPRQGRYRSTEAF
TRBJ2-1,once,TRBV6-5,ASSYSLGNSYNEQF
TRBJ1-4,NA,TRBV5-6,ASSSSVGRLF
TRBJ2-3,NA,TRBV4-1,ASSELAGESTDTQY
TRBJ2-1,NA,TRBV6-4,ASSDSFGTGSNEQF
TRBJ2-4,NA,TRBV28,ASSLRGAKNIQY
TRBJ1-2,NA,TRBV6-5,ASISGQGDGYT
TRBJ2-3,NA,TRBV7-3,ASTPGLAGDTQY
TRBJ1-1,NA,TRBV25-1,ASSDFTGGRGTEAF
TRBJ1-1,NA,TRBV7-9,ASSSRQGARTEAF
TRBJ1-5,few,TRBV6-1,ASSARTGGGRNQPQH
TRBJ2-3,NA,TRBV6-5,ASTRAGGADTQY
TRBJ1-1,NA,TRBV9,ASSVKLQGNTEAF
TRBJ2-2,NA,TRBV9,ASSVAGTGYTGELF
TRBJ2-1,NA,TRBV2,ASSPTGGGFAVNEQF
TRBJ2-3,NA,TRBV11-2,ASSLVLAGGTDTQY
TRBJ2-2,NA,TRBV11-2,ASSYRGELF
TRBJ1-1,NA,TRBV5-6,ASSFLRGTEAF
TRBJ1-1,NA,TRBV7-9,ASSHSGRRTNTEAF
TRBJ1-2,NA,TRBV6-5,ASTGGGSVYT
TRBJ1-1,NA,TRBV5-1,ASSPNNGQAEAF
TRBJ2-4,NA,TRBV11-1,ASSSRGGLVKNIQY
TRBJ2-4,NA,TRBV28,ASSLGLAVTLAKNIQY
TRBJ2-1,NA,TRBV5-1,ASSFSGNTREQF
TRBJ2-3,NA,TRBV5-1,ASSYGTVRADTQY
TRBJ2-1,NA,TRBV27,ASPPPYGQGNEQF
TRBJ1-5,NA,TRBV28,ASSLGVGQGDKPQH
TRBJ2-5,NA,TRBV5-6,ASSLSAGETQY
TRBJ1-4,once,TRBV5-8,ASSLWGQGATNEKLF
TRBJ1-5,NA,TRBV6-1,ASSEAGAPHQPQH